This T cell receptor beta chain originates from a study of metastatic and nonmetastatic thyroid tumors. Study-wide context: It was across blood and tumor or nodule tissue from malignant and benign thyroid patients that repertoires were compared. Study-level points and caveats: According to reports, the diversity of TCR beta was significantly higher in malignant thyroid tumors than in benign nodules, and this held in both blood and tumor samples.

Original processing methods: A papillary thyroid cancer distant-metastasis classifier was built from CDR3 differences across clinicopathological groups. TCRdb reanalyzed the PCR reads via MiXCR. TCRdb's processing, not the authors', yielded these V and J calls. The sample lists about 33,000 clones, approximately 15% occurring once. Among the patients, none had received any treatment before thyroid surgery. As for this clone: Antigen: not known.

Germline-derived CDR1 and CDR2 are MNHEY and SVGEGT. The CDR3 loop spans 11 amino acids. Trimming shortened V by 6 bases and J by 7 bases, and 10 bases separated the two germline ends. This TCR was sampled from a female donor with papillary thyroid cancer or a benign thyroid nodule (not recorded which). Some clones in this sample may be carry-over from other donors' samples. Sequenced sample: blood. V is TRBV6-2 or TRBV6-3 and J is TRBJ2-7; tentatively, D is TRBD1 (5 bases). In nucleotides, the CDR3 is TGTGCCAGCAGGGGGCATTGGGAGCAGTACTTC. Encoded protein: CASRGHWEQYF.